A selection of T cell receptor beta chains follows, all from one sample in a study of blood T cell repertoires in COVID-19. The assay was immunoSEQ multiplex PCR, and TCRdb's table has in-frame clones only and misses some. The profile covers some 320,000 clones, with more than 75% appearing a single time and about 5% taken by the ten largest. The sequenced material came from PBMCs or T cells enriched from blood (not recorded which). Receptors were obtained from a woman aged 30 to 39 who had recovered from COVID-19. Both conserved end residues are part of each CDR3. D genes are given only for firm matches. Size is stated for part of the rows, as once, few or many counts, or as a class when the clone is expanded.

V gene: TRBV28
D gene: NA
J gene: TRBJ1-5
clone size: NA
CDR3 protein: CASWTAPGRGPQHF

V gene: TRBV29-1
D gene: NA
J gene: TRBJ1-1
clone size: once
CDR3 protein: CSVRVGGGTEAFF

V gene: TRBV2
D gene: NA
J gene: TRBJ1-2
clone size: once
CDR3 protein: CASRAVGGTNYGYTF

V gene: TRBV20-1
D gene: TRBD1
J gene: TRBJ1-2
clone size: NA
CDR3 protein: CSASTGGYGYTF

V gene: TRBV19
D gene: TRBD1
J gene: TRBJ1-1
clone size: once
CDR3 protein: CASTWTGQNTEAFF

V gene: TRBV5-1
D gene: TRBD1
J gene: TRBJ1-1
clone size: NA
CDR3 protein: CASSPGDRSNEAFF

V gene: TRBV5-6
D gene: NA
J gene: TRBJ2-7
clone size: NA
CDR3 protein: CASSLVTGQSYEQYF

V gene: TRBV5-1
D gene: NA
J gene: TRBJ1-1
clone size: NA
CDR3 protein: CASSLSRENTEAFF

V gene: TRBV11-3
D gene: NA
J gene: TRBJ2-5
clone size: NA
CDR3 protein: CASSLGFGHPAQETQYF

V gene: TRBV18
D gene: NA
J gene: TRBJ1-1
clone size: NA
CDR3 protein: CASSPGRSTMNTEAFF

V gene: TRBV3-1/TRBV3-2
D gene: NA
J gene: TRBJ1-2
clone size: once
CDR3 protein: CASSYQLGPIPYGYTF

V gene: TRBV5-1
D gene: TRBD1
J gene: TRBJ1-2
clone size: once
CDR3 protein: CASSLVGTGFDKNYGYTF

V gene: TRBV4-3
D gene: TRBD1
J gene: TRBJ2-3
clone size: NA
CDR3 protein: CASSRQGASTDTQYF

V gene: TRBV6-5
D gene: NA
J gene: TRBJ1-1
clone size: NA
CDR3 protein: CASSLGEGGSEAFF

V gene: TRBV28
D gene: NA
J gene: TRBJ1-5
clone size: NA
CDR3 protein: CASSPLNQPQHF

V gene: TRBV4-3
D gene: TRBD1
J gene: TRBJ2-7
clone size: NA
CDR3 protein: CASSQAAGQGIFSYEQYF

V gene: TRBV6-2/TRBV6-3
D gene: TRBD1
J gene: TRBJ1-5
clone size: NA
CDR3 protein: CASSPPGTGQWNQPQHF

V gene: TRBV5-5
D gene: NA
J gene: TRBJ2-2
clone size: NA
CDR3 protein: CASSLADTNTGELFF

V gene: TRBV15
D gene: NA
J gene: TRBJ1-1
clone size: NA
CDR3 protein: CATSRHRQGLAEAFF

V gene: TRBV6-5
D gene: NA
J gene: TRBJ1-4
clone size: NA
CDR3 protein: CASDPGSEKLFF

V gene: TRBV6-2/TRBV6-3
D gene: NA
J gene: TRBJ1-1
clone size: NA
CDR3 protein: CASSKPQGRFTENTEAFF

V gene: TRBV9
D gene: NA
J gene: TRBJ1-1
clone size: few
CDR3 protein: CASSVDSLNTEAFF

V gene: TRBV5-1
D gene: TRBD1
J gene: TRBJ2-3
clone size: NA
CDR3 protein: CASSQGVSTDTQYF

V gene: TRBV4-3
D gene: TRBD1
J gene: TRBJ2-3
clone size: NA
CDR3 protein: CASSRMTGASTDTQYF

V gene: TRBV24-1
D gene: TRBD1
J gene: TRBJ2-2
clone size: NA
CDR3 protein: CATSEVWTGDNTGELFF

V gene: TRBV10-3
D gene: NA
J gene: TRBJ1-3
clone size: NA
CDR3 protein: CAISGQQSGNTIYF

V gene: TRBV7-6
D gene: TRBD1
J gene: TRBJ1-4
clone size: NA
CDR3 protein: CASSPGGLNEKLFF

V gene: TRBV7-2
D gene: TRBD1
J gene: TRBJ1-2
clone size: once
CDR3 protein: CASSFRTGVIGYTF

V gene: TRBV11-2
D gene: TRBD1
J gene: TRBJ2-7
clone size: many
CDR3 protein: CASSLGPGQTREQYF

V gene: TRBV11-3
D gene: TRBD2
J gene: TRBJ2-1
clone size: NA
CDR3 protein: CASSAPGSGVYNEQFF

V gene: TRBV7-9
D gene: NA
J gene: TRBJ2-5
clone size: NA
CDR3 protein: CASSFPIRATLSQETQYF

V gene: TRBV23-1
D gene: NA
J gene: TRBJ1-1
clone size: NA
CDR3 protein: CASSHSDIPNHTEAFF

V gene: TRBV5-4
D gene: TRBD2
J gene: TRBJ2-2
clone size: NA
CDR3 protein: CASSPLAGGLGELFF

V gene: TRBV20-1
D gene: NA
J gene: TRBJ2-3
clone size: NA
CDR3 protein: CSASRTGTDTQYF

V gene: TRBV6-5
D gene: NA
J gene: TRBJ1-5
clone size: NA
CDR3 protein: CASSSGSNQPQHF

V gene: TRBV6-5
D gene: TRBD1
J gene: TRBJ1-4
clone size: NA
CDR3 protein: CASSQRQGLNEKLFF

V gene: TRBV7-2
D gene: TRBD1
J gene: TRBJ2-2
clone size: NA
CDR3 protein: CASSLAPGGTGELFF

V gene: TRBV28
D gene: NA
J gene: TRBJ2-7
clone size: NA
CDR3 protein: CASTPSGFYNEQYF

V gene: TRBV9
D gene: TRBD1
J gene: TRBJ1-3
clone size: NA
CDR3 protein: CASSVTSTGGSGNTIYF

V gene: TRBV29-1
D gene: TRBD1
J gene: TRBJ1-2
clone size: NA
CDR3 protein: CSVRGMTTGNPLTF

V gene: TRBV27
D gene: NA
J gene: TRBJ1-6
clone size: NA
CDR3 protein: CASRTFGTNSPLHF

V gene: TRBV19
D gene: TRBD2
J gene: TRBJ2-5
clone size: NA
CDR3 protein: CASSIAGGQETQYF

V gene: TRBV5-1
D gene: NA
J gene: TRBJ2-2
clone size: NA
CDR3 protein: CASSAPGSVRELFF

V gene: TRBV2
D gene: TRBD1
J gene: TRBJ2-5
clone size: NA
CDR3 protein: CASSVWDRAAQETQYF

V gene: TRBV5-1
D gene: TRBD1
J gene: TRBJ2-7
clone size: NA
CDR3 protein: CASSLDPGQGSYEQYF

V gene: TRBV20-1
D gene: TRBD1
J gene: TRBJ2-5
clone size: NA
CDR3 protein: CSAFRGETQYF

V gene: TRBV9
D gene: NA
J gene: TRBJ1-1
clone size: NA
CDR3 protein: CASSPQGAFF